A selection of T cell receptor beta chains follows, all from one sample in a study of cytomegalovirus exposure and HLA in healthy donors. Profiling relied on immunoSEQ multiplex PCR, and the TCRdb table lists in-frame clones only, not all of them. The repertoire holds some 120,000 clones, 74% seen once, with around 5.5% in the top ten. What was sequenced was PBMCs. The receptors here all came from a woman between 45 and 65 years old in good health and CMV-seropositive. Each CDR3 is given with its conserved first and last residue. D genes are given only for firm matches. Rows may omit the clone size; those that give it use once, few, many or a size class.

.	.	TRBV5-1	TRBJ1-1	CASSLVGQNTEAFF	TGCGCCAGCAGCTTGGTTGGGCAGAACACTGAAGCTTTCTTT
.	.	TRBV2	TRBJ2-3	CASMSTVTSTDTQYF	TGTGCCAGCATGTCAACGGTGACTTCCACAGATACGCAGTATTTT
.	TRBD1	TRBV4-2	TRBJ1-3	CASSQTVGGQGSGNTIYF	TGTGCCAGCAGCCAAACGGTTGGGGGACAGGGAAGTGGAAACACCATATATTTT
.	.	TRBV10-3	TRBJ2-5	CATGQDRVKETQYF	TGTGCCACTGGGCAGGACAGAGTAAAAGAGACCCAGTACTTC
.	TRBD1	TRBV4-1	TRBJ2-5	CASSQVTLQGETQYF	TGCGCCAGCAGCCAAGTGACCCTACAGGGGGAGACCCAGTACTTC
.	.	TRBV7-2	TRBJ1-3	CASSLVSGVPYF	TGTGCCAGCAGCTTAGTATCCGGGGTCCCATATTTT
few	TRBD1	TRBV30	TRBJ1-2	CASEPGQGFGYTF	TGTGCCTCGGAACCGGGACAGGGCTTTGGCTACACCTTC
once	.	TRBV14	TRBJ2-7	CASSHWDKSYEQYF	TGTGCCAGCAGCCATTGGGACAAATCCTACGAGCAGTACTTC
.	TRBD1	TRBV18	TRBJ1-2	CASSPGTDSYGYTF	TGTGCCAGCTCACCCGGGACAGATAGCTATGGCTACACCTTC
.	.	TRBV6-1	TRBJ1-4	CASSEHRSLGEKLFF	TGTGCCAGCAGTGAACACAGATCCCTTGGTGAAAAACTGTTTTTT
many	TRBD1	TRBV11-3	TRBJ1-4	CASSLGDSRRGEKLFF	TGTGCCAGCAGCTTAGGGGACAGCCGGAGGGGTGAAAAACTGTTTTTT
.	.	TRBV7-9	TRBJ1-2	CASSGTTEFYGYTF	TGTGCCAGCAGCGGAACGACAGAGTTCTATGGCTACACCTTC
.	.	TRBV19	TRBJ1-5	CASSIKGGARRQPQHF	TGTGCCAGTAGTATTAAAGGGGGGGCGCGTCGGCAGCCCCAGCATTTT
.	.	TRBV27	TRBJ2-1	CASSLSRLYEQFF	TGTGCCAGCAGTTTATCGAGGCTCTATGAGCAGTTCTTC
.	.	TRBV18	TRBJ2-2	CASSPRGDMNTGELFF	TGTGCCAGCTCACCCCGTGGGGACATGAACACCGGGGAGCTGTTTTTT
.	TRBD1	TRBV27	TRBJ1-5	CASSKGARNNQPQHF	TGTGCCAGCAGTAAGGGGGCGCGGAACAATCAGCCCCAGCATTTT
.	.	TRBV4-3	TRBJ1-3	CASRQEHDAQSGNTIYF	TGCGCCAGCCGCCAAGAACACGACGCCCAATCCGGGAACACCATATATTTT
few	TRBD2	TRBV27	TRBJ2-7	CASSLSSSASGEQYF	TGTGCCAGCAGTTTATCCTCCTCCGCTAGCGGCGAGCAGTACTTC
.	.	TRBV5-6	TRBJ2-5	CASSGTPGETQYF	TGTGCCAGCAGCGGAACACCAGGGGAGACCCAGTACTTC
few	.	TRBV10-3	TRBJ1-3	CAISGQRGNSGNTIYF	TGTGCCATCAGTGGACAACGGGGGAACTCTGGAAACACCATATATTTT
.	.	TRBV30	TRBJ2-3	CAWRGGVGNTDTQYF	TGTGCCTGGAGAGGAGGGGTAGGAAACACAGATACGCAGTATTTT
.	.	TRBV18	TRBJ2-6	CASSPPSGANVLTF	TGTGCCAGCTCACCACCTAGTGGGGCCAACGTCCTGACTTTC
few	TRBD2	TRBV5-6	TRBJ2-3	CASSQTLAGGQDTQYF	TGTGCCAGCAGCCAAACACTAGCGGGGGGGCAAGATACGCAGTATTTT
.	.	TRBV6-4	TRBJ1-2	CASRKQGLANYGYTF	TGTGCCAGCAGGAAACAGGGCCTAGCTAACTATGGCTACACCTTC
.	.	TRBV13	TRBJ2-1	CASGWDSNEQFF	TGTGCCAGCGGATGGGACTCCAATGAGCAGTTCTTC
few	.	TRBV5-6	TRBJ2-7	CASSYGNIYEQYF	TGTGCCAGCAGTTACGGTAATATCTACGAGCAGTACTTC
.	.	TRBV5-6	TRBJ1-5	CASSSDKGGRQPQHF	TGTGCCAGCAGCTCCGACAAGGGGGGGCGTCAGCCCCAGCATTTT
.	.	TRBV7-9	TRBJ1-2	CSSSFGQSVNYGYTF	TGTTCCAGCAGCTTCGGACAGTCCGTCAACTATGGCTACACCTTC